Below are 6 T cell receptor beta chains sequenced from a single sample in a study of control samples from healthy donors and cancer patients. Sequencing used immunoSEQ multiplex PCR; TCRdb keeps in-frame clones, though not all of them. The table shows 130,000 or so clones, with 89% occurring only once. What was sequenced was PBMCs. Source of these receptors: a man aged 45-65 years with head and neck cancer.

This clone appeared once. The CDR3 bases are TGTGCCAGCAGTAACACTTCGCACTATGGCTACACCTTC. Protein product: CASSNTSHYGYTF. The chain couples TRBV12-3 or TRBV12-4 to TRBJ1-2, with D unresolved. V was clipped by 5 bases and J by 3 bases, with 10 bases between them. CDR3 length equals 13 residues.

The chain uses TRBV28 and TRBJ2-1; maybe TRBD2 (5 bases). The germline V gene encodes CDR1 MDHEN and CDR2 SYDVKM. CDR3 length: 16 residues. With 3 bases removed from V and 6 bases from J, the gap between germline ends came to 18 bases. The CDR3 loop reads CASSFPLAGVSNEQFF. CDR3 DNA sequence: TGTGCCAGCAGTTTCCCCCTAGCCGGAGTGAGCAATGAGCAGTTCTTC.

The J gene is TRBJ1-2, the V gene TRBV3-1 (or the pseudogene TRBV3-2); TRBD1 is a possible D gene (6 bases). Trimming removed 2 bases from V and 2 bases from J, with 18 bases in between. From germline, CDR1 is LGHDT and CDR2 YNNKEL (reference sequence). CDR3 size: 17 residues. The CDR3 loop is CASSQSHPQGRNYGYTF. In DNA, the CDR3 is TGTGCCAGCAGCCAAAGCCACCCCCAGGGGAGAAACTATGGCTACACCTTC.

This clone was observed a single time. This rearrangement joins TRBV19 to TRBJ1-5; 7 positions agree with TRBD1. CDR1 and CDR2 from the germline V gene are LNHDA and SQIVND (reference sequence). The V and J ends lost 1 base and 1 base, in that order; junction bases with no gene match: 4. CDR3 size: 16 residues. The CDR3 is CASSIGQGRSNQPQHF. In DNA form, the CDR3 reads TGTGCCAGTAGTATAGGACAGGGAAGGAGCAATCAGCCCCAGCATTTT.

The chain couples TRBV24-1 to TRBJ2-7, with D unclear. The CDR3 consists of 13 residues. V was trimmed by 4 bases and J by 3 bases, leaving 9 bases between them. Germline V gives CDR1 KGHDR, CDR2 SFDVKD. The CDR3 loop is CATSDSGRYEQYF. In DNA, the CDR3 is TGTGCCACCAGTGACTCCGGACGCTACGAGCAGTACTTC.

This chain's CDR3 is CASSSIEGLFGPQQFF. The CDR3, as DNA: TGTGCCAGCAGCTCTATAGAGGGGTTATTCGGGCCGCAGCAGTTCTTC. The V and J genes are TRBV11-2 and TRBJ2-1; D is tentatively TRBD1 or TRBD2 (5 bases each). CDR1 SGHAT and CDR2 FQNNGV come from the germline V gene. This CDR3 has 16 residues. The V end was cut by 4 bases, the J end by 11 bases, with 24 bases between. The full variable domain, in which reference TRBV11-2 and TRBJ2-1 provide the parts outside the CDR3, is EAGVAQSPRYKIIEKRQSVAFWCNPISGHATLYWYQQILGQGPKLLIQFQNNGVVDDSQLPKDRFSAERLKGVDSTLKIQPAKLEDSAVYLCASSSIEGLFGPQQFFGPGTRLTVL.